Below, 29 T cell receptor beta chains from the same sample are listed, as sequenced in a study of T cells in Graves' hyperthyroidism and ophthalmopathy. Using RNA transcripts as the source, TCR beta CDR3 regions were amplified. Primed by the HTBI set, a first-round RT-PCR was run on the TCR CDR3. TCRdb recomputed calls from the multiplex PCR reads with MiXCR, one row per CDR3 protein. The sample holds 480,000 or so distinct CDR3 sequences, 46% seen once. The material sequenced was peripheral blood or thyroid tissue (not recorded which). The receptors were sampled from an adult woman with Graves' disease, either hyperthyroidism or ophthalmopathy (not recorded which).

This clonotype appeared a single time. The V call is TRBV24-1, the J call TRBJ2-2; D tentatively fits TRBD1 or TRBD2 (5 bases each). CDR3 length: 10 residues. With 10 bases removed from V and 13 bases from J, the gap between germline ends came to 12 bases. The germline V gene encodes CDR1 KGHDR and CDR2 SFDVKD. The CDR3 sequence is CATQGRGLFF. The CDR3 nucleotides are TGTGCCACGCAGGGCCGGGGGCTGTTTTTT.

This clonotype has more than one count but fewer than ten. DNA of the CDR3: TGCAGTGCTGCAAAACAGGGACACACTGAAGCTTTCTTT. Its translation: CSAAKQGHTEAFF. The chain couples TRBV20-1 to TRBJ1-1, with D possibly being TRBD1 (6 bases). This CDR3 has 13 amino acids. The ends were cut back, 5 bases at V and 3 bases at J, with 13 bases in the middle. Germline CDR1 and CDR2: DFQATT and SNEGSKA (reference sequence).

The chain recombines TRBV9 with TRBJ1-1, with D maybe TRBD1 (5 bases). The CDR3 runs 14 residues. Deletions cut 5 bases from V and 0 bases from J, with 11 bases between. Looked up from germline, CDR1 is SGDLS and CDR2 is YYNGEE. The CDR3 loop reads CASSETVMNTEAFF. CDR3 in DNA: TGTGCCAGCAGTGAGACAGTTATGAACACTGAAGCTTTCTTT.

The chain joins TRBV9 to TRBJ2-7; 9 bases line up with TRBD1. The germline V gene has CDR1 SGDLS and CDR2 YYNGEE. The CDR3 loop spans 13 amino acids. Losses at the gene ends were 4 bases for V and 5 bases for J; bases not matched to a gene: 4. Here the CDR3 reads CASSPGQGNEQYF. The CDR3 bases are TGTGCCAGCAGCCCGGGACAGGGCAACGAGCAGTACTTC.

The rearrangement links TRBV29-1 to TRBJ2-7, with TRBD1 as a possible D gene (8 bases). Germline lookup yields CDR1 SQVTM and CDR2 ANQGSEA. Trimming cost V 6 bases and J 10 bases, with 19 bases left between them. CDR3 size: 12 residues. The CDR3 reads CSVRTGGRDQYF. The CDR3 DNA reads TGCAGCGTACGTACAGGGGGGAGGGATCAGTACTTC.

The chain joins TRBV7-9 to TRBJ1-1; no reliable D call. V shed 5 bases and J shed 5 bases, with 15 bases lying between them. Germline loops: CDR1 SEHNR, CDR2 FQNEAQ (reference sequence). The CDR3 is 14 residues long. CDR3 coding DNA: TGTGCCAGCAGCCCCCCTTCGGGTTTTACTGAAGCTTTCTTT. It is translated as CASSPPSGFTEAFF.

There are many counts of this clonotype. The CDR3 nucleotides are TGTGCCAGCAGCCACGGGACTAGCGGGTCCTACGAGCAGTACTTC. It is translated as CASSHGTSGSYEQYF. This sequence joins TRBV7-9 and TRBJ2-7; 12 bases map to TRBD2. Germline V gives CDR1 SEHNR, CDR2 FQNEAQ (reference sequence). After removal of 5 bases from V and 1 base from J, the junction contained 3 bases not matched to a gene. This CDR3 has 15 amino acids.

This clonotype appeared many times. V gene TRBV2 combines with J gene TRBJ1-5; D is undetermined. Germline loops: CDR1 SNHLY, CDR2 FYNNEI. V dropped 6 bases and J dropped 7 bases, with 19 bases sitting between them. This CDR3 spans 15 amino acids. CDR3 amino acids: CASSPLREGVQPQHF. CDR3 DNA sequence: TGTGCCAGCAGCCCCCTTCGGGAAGGCGTCCAGCCCCAGCATTTT.

Comment on this clonotype: This could be a read error, since a much larger clone is one nucleotide away. The chain is built from TRBV6-1 and TRBJ2-5, with 9 bases lining up with TRBD1. Germline V gene sequence: CDR1 MNHNS, CDR2 SASEGT. V lost 11 bases, J lost 5 bases, and 12 bases stayed unmatched. The CDR3 loop spans 14 amino acids. CDR3 bases: TGTGCCGGCACCTACAGGGGGCGAGTCGAGACCCAGTACTTC. It yields the protein CAGTYRGRVETQYF.

This clonotype was picked up a small number of times. This chain uses TRBV12-3 or TRBV12-4 with TRBJ1-2; D is possibly TRBD1 (6 bases). The CDR3 sequence is 14 residues long. The ends were cut back, 1 base at V and 7 bases at J, with 13 bases in the middle. In nucleotides, the CDR3 is TGTGCCAGCAGTTTAGGGCAGGGGTGGCGTGGCTACACCTTC. Protein sequence: CASSLGQGWRGYTF.

The rearrangement joins TRBV28 to TRBJ2-5, with D unresolved. Trimming pared 7 bases from V and 5 bases from J, leaving 17 bases between. CDR1 is MDHEN, CDR2 SYDVKM, per germline. This CDR3 contains 14 residues. CDR3 sequence: CASKGLFLRETQYF. CDR3 bases: TGTGCCAGCAAAGGCCTTTTTTTGAGGGAGACCCAGTACTTC.

Many counts were recorded for this clonotype. The gene calls are TRBV5-1 and TRBJ1-1, with D uncertain. This CDR3 comprises 15 residues. From germline, CDR1 is SGHRS and CDR2 YFSETQ. Trimming took 1 base from V and 4 from J, leaving 14 bases between them. The CDR3 DNA is TGCGCCAGCAGCTTGTTCCCCCTAAGTGGCACTGAAGCTTTCTTT. Its translation: CASSLFPLSGTEAFF.

Comments on this clonotype: The junction departs from the called germline gene at one end, perhaps through a read error. CDR3 sequence reads: CATSRADGGYTF. CDR3 DNA sequence: TGTGCCACCAGTAGGGCAGATGGGGGCTACACCTTC. The gene calls are TRBV10-3 and TRBJ1-2; D not resolved. CDR1 ENHRY and CDR2 SYGVKD come from the germline V gene. The CDR3 loop spans 12 amino acids.

The table lists this clonotype with a few counts. This chain joins TRBV7-2 and TRBJ1-6; 7 nucleotides line up with TRBD1. The CDR3 has 15 amino acids. Per the germline V gene, CDR1 is SGHTA and CDR2 is FQGNSA. The V and J ends lost 5 bases and 7 bases, in that order; junction bases with no gene match: 8. The CDR3 nucleotides are TGTGCCAGCAGCCTGTTGACAGGGACGAATTCACCCCTCCACTTT. Amino acid sequence: CASSLLTGTNSPLHF.

The V and J genes are TRBV7-8 and TRBJ2-7, with unresolved D. Germline lookup yields CDR1 SGHVS and CDR2 FQNEAQ. Trimming pared 5 bases from V and 2 bases from J, leaving 19 bases between. The CDR3 consists of 16 residues. CDR3 amino acids: CASSPGIPPPAYEQYF. CDR3 DNA: TGTGCCAGCAGCCCGGGCATACCACCCCCGGCCTACGAGCAGTACTTC.

There are many counts of this clonotype. The J gene is TRBJ2-5, the V gene TRBV4-2; 7 positions agree with TRBD1. J lost 1 base, V lost 5 bases, and 4 bases had no gene match. The germline V gene encodes CDR1 LGHNA and CDR2 YNFKEQ. The CDR3 spans 14 residues. CDR3 region: CASSKRQGQETQYF. In nucleotides, the CDR3 is TGTGCCAGCAGCAAAAGACAGGGCCAAGAGACCCAGTACTTC.

This clonotype was observed many times. This chain links TRBV6-1 with TRBJ1-5, with 7 bases that match TRBD1. CDR1 and CDR2 from the germline V gene are MNHNS and SASEGT. This CDR3 is 13 amino acids long. After removal of 7 bases from V and 4 bases from J, the junction contained 4 bases not matched to a gene. The CDR3 nucleotides are TGTGCCAGCACCGGACAGGAGAATCAGCCCCAGCATTTT. The encoded protein is CASTGQENQPQHF.

The chain is built from TRBV28 and TRBJ1-1, with D maybe TRBD1 (5 bases). Deletions cut 3 bases from V and 10 bases from J, with 9 bases between. CDR1 and CDR2 from the germline V gene are MDHEN and SYDVKM. CDR3 length equals 11 residues. The CDR3 nucleotides read TGTGCCAGCAGTTTGCGGGACCCAGCTTTCTTT. It codes for CASSLRDPAFF.

This clonotype appeared many times. The chain links TRBV6-2 or TRBV6-3 to TRBJ2-2; no clear D gene. Trimming stripped 6 bases from V and 11 bases from J, with 19 bases between. CDR3 length: 14 amino acids. From germline, CDR1 is MNHEY and CDR2 SVGEGT. CDR3 DNA sequence: TGTGCCAGCAGAATGCCGCTTACAGTCGGAGAGCTGTTTTTT. Protein product: CASRMPLTVGELFF.

The chain uses TRBV6-1 and TRBJ2-2; 10 bases map to TRBD1. The CDR3 runs to 15 residues. The V and J ends lost 10 bases and 6 bases, in that order; junction bases with no gene match: 11. The germline V gene has CDR1 MNHNS and CDR2 SASEGT. CDR3 coding DNA: TGTGCCATCAGCGGCCGGGACAGGGGCGCCGGGGAGCTGTTTTTT. This translates into CAISGRDRGAGELFF.

Written as DNA, the CDR3 is TGTGCCAGCAGTCTGGGCCCTTGGAGCAATCAGCCCCAGCATTTT. It yields the protein CASSLGPWSNQPQHF. This chain uses TRBV12-3 or TRBV12-4 with TRBJ1-5; D is undetermined. V gave up 5 bases and J gave up 1 base, with 12 bases separating them. The CDR3 sequence is 15 residues long.

This clonotype was seen a handful of times. At one end, the junction sequence differs from germline, possibly due to a read error. V gene TRBV5-1 combines with J gene TRBJ2-5, with 9 bases identical to TRBD1. The CDR3 length is 14 residues. Germline lookup yields CDR1 SGHRS and CDR2 YFSETQ. This chain's CDR3 is CASSSGQGGETQYF. The CDR3 region has the DNA TGTGCCAGCAGCTCGGGACAGGGAGGCGAGACCCAGTACTTC.

This clonotype was seen a few times. The chain has TRBV20-1 and TRBJ1-5, with a tentative D call TRBD1 (5 bases). V was pared by 6 bases and J by 9 bases, with 15 bases between. The CDR3 is 12 amino acids. From germline, CDR1 is DFQATT and CDR2 SNEGSKA (reference sequence). Here the CDR3 reads CSAGGGDGPQHF. CDR3 DNA sequence: TGCAGTGCGGGCGGAGGGGACGGGCCCCAGCATTTT.

The chain is built from TRBV10-3 and TRBJ1-4; possibly TRBD1 for D (5 bases). Germline V gene data show CDR1 as ENHRY and CDR2 as SYGVKD. This CDR3 comprises 16 residues. Deletions cut 3 bases from V and 0 bases from J, with 11 bases between. The chain's CDR3 is CAISDSPQATNEKLFF. The CDR3 DNA is TGTGCCATCAGTGACTCCCCACAGGCAACTAATGAAAAACTGTTTTTT.

V and J are TRBV10-3 and TRBJ2-4, with TRBD2 matching over 8 bases. Germline V lookup: CDR1 ENHRY, CDR2 SYGVKD. There are 13 residues in the CDR3. V was pared by 4 bases and J by 5 bases, with 1 base of the junction left unmatched. DNA for the CDR3: TGTGCCATCAGTGCAGCGGGGGAAAACATTCAGTACTTC. Amino acids: CAISAAGENIQYF.

This rearrangement joins TRBV24-1 to TRBJ1-5, with 7 positions matching TRBD1. Germline lookup yields CDR1 KGHDR and CDR2 SFDVKD. The CDR3 has 16 residues. Trimming cost V 2 bases and J 3 bases; bases outside gene matches: 6. CDR3 region: CATSDSDQGDNQPQHF. The CDR3 DNA follows: TGTGCCACCAGTGATTCGGACCAGGGGGACAATCAGCCCCAGCATTTT.

The chain couples TRBV10-3 to TRBJ1-1; D call uncertain. The CDR3 sequence is 15 residues long. Per germline, CDR1 ENHRY and CDR2 SYGVKD. V lost 0 bases and J lost 1, with 9 bases in between. As DNA, the CDR3 is TGTGCCATCAGTGAGTCGAAAGCGAAGAACACTGAAGCTTTCTTT. Encoded protein: CAISESKAKNTEAFF.

The sample holds many counts of this clonotype. The chain recombines TRBV9 with TRBJ1-2; no reliable D call. The length of the CDR3 is 12 residues. V dropped 0 bases and J dropped 6 bases, with 6 bases sitting between them. Germline loops: CDR1 SGDLS, CDR2 YYNGEE. The CDR3 DNA follows: TGTGCCAGCAGCGTAGGACTCGATGGCTACACCTTC. Protein product: CASSVGLDGYTF.

This chain connects TRBV29-1 to TRBJ2-5; D gene ambiguous. V lost 4 bases, J lost 7 bases, and 16 bases lay in between. Germline V CDR1 and CDR2: SQVTM, ANQGSEA. The CDR3 contains 13 residues. The CDR3, as DNA: TGCAGCGTTGGACTGGATGGTTCTTTGACCCAGTACTTC. It translates to CSVGLDGSLTQYF.